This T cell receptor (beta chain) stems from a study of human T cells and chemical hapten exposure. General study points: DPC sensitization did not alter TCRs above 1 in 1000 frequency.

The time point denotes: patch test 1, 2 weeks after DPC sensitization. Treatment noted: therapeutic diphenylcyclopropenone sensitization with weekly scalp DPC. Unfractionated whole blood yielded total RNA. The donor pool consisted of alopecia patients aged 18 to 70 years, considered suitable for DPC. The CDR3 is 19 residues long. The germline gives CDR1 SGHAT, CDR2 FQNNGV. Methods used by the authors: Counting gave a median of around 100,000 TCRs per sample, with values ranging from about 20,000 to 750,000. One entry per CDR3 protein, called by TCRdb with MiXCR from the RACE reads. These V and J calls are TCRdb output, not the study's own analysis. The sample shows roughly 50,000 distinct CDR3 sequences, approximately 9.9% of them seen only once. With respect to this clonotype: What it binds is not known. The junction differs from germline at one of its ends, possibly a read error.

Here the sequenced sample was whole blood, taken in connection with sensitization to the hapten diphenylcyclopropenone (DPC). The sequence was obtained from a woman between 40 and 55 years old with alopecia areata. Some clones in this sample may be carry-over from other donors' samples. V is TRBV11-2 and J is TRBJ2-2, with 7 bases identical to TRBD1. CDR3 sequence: CVSSLYPTLGQPNTGELFF. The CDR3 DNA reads TGTGTCAGCAGCCTATACCCAACCCTGGGACAGCCGAACACCGGGGAGCTGTTTTTT.